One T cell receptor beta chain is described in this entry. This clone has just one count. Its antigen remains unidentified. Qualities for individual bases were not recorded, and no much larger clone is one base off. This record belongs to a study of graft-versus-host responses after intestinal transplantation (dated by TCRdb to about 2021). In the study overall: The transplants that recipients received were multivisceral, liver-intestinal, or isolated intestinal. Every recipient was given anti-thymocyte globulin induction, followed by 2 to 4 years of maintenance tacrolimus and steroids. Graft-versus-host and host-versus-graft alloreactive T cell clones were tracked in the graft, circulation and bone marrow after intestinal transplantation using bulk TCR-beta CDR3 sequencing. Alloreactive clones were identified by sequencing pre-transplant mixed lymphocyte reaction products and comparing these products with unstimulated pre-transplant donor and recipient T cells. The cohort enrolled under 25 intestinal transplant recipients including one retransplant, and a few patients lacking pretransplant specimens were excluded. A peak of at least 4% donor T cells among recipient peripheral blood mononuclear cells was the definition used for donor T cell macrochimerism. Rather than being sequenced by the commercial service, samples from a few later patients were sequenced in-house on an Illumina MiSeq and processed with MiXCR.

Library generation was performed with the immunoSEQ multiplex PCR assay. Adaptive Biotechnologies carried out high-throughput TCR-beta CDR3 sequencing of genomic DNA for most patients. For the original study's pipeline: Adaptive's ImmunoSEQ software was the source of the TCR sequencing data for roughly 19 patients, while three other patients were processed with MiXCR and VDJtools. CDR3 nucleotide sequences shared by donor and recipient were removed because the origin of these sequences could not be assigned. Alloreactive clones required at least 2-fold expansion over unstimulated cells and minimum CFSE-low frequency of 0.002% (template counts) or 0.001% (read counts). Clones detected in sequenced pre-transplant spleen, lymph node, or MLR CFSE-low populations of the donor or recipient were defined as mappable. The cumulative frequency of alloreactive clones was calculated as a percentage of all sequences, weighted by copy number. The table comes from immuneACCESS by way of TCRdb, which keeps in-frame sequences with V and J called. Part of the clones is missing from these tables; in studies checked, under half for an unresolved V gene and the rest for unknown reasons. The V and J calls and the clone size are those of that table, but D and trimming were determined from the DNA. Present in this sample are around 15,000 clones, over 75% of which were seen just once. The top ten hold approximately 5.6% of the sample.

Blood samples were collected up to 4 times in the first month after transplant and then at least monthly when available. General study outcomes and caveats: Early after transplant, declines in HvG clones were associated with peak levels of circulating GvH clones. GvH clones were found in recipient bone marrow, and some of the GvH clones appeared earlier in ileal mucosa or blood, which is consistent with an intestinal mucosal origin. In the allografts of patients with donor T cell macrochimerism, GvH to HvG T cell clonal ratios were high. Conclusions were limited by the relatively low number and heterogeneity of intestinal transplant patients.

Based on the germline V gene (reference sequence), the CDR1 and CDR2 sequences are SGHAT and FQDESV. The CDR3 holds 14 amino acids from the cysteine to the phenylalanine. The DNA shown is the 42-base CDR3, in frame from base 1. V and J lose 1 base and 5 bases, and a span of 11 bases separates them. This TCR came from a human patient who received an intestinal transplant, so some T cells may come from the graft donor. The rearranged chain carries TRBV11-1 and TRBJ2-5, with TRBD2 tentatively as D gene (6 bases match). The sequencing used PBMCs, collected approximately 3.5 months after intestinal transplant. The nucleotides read TGTGCCAGCAGCTTAGACGGGAGTGGCGAGACCCAGTACTTC. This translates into CASSLDGSGETQYF.